Listed here are 17 T cell receptor beta chains from one sample, sequenced in a study of post-analysis software for immune sequencing data. Unique molecular identifiers were built into the TCR beta cDNA libraries. One entry per CDR3 protein results from TCRdb running MiXCR on the PCR reads. The sample holds about 150,000 distinct CDR3 sequences, approximately 28% seen once. Study observations and caveats: In patients, five or six TRBV segments were more frequent than in controls, with TRBV5-6, TRBV5-1 and TRBV20-1 among them.

Their antigen targets remain unknown. The sample comprised blood. The receptors derive from a girl aged 10-17 years with multiple sclerosis.

Concerning this clonotype itself: It may be a read error: a sequence one base away is much more abundant. This rearrangement joins TRBV27 to TRBJ2-7; the D is unclear. V lost 2 bases, J lost 7 bases, and 9 bases lay in between. The CDR3 consists of 12 residues. Germline-derived CDR1 and CDR2 are MNHEY and SMNVEV (reference sequence). CDR3 loop: CASSLIGSEQYF. For the CDR3, the DNA is TGTGCCAGCAGTTTAATAGGGTCAGAGCAGTACTTC.

In its sample, this clonotype was seen a few times. This chain links TRBV27 with TRBJ2-1; weak D call: TRBD2 (6 bases). Trimming took 7 bases from V and 12 from J, leaving 16 bases between them. Germline V gene lookup returns CDR1 MNHEY and CDR2 SMNVEV (reference sequence). There are 12 residues in the CDR3. CDR3 amino acids: CASTTLAARQFF. The CDR3 region has the DNA TGTGCCAGCACCACACTAGCAGCCAGGCAGTTCTTC.

The table lists this clonotype with a few counts. This chain links TRBV7-2 with TRBJ1-1, with 11 nucleotides matching TRBD1. Trimming cost V 5 bases and J 4 bases; bases outside gene matches: 9. The CDR3 has 16 amino acids. Germline V lookup: CDR1 SGHTA, CDR2 FQGNSA. CDR3 coding DNA: TGTGCCAGCAGCCCCCCGGACAGGGGGCGGGTCACTGAAGCTTTCTTT. Residues: CASSPPDRGRVTEAFF.

On this clonotype itself: Just one base apart from a much larger clone, this may be a read error. This chain links TRBV27 with TRBJ2-6; D may match TRBD1 or TRBD2 (5 bases each). Germline V gives CDR1 MNHEY, CDR2 SMNVEV (reference sequence). The CDR3 covers 18 residues. The CDR3 region is CASSFLIPRGSGTNVLTF. In nucleotides, the CDR3 is TGTGCCAGCAGTTTCCTTATTCCACGGGGCTCTGGGACCAACGTCCTGACTTTC.

The chain couples TRBV4-1 to TRBJ2-1, with D perhaps matching TRBD2 (5 bases). CDR3 length: 17 amino acids. The germline gives CDR1 MGHRA, CDR2 YSYEKL. V dropped 0 bases and J dropped 4 bases, with 16 bases sitting between them. CDR3 amino acids: CASSQDSVREVYNEQFF. DNA for the CDR3: TGCGCCAGCAGCCAAGATAGCGTCCGCGAGGTGTACAATGAGCAGTTCTTC.

This clonotype was seen at least ten times. The J gene is TRBJ2-7, the V gene TRBV7-6, with 7 bases lining up with TRBD1. The V and J ends lost 4 bases and 2 bases, in that order; junction bases with no gene match: 8. The CDR3 runs 15 residues. CDR1 SGHVS and CDR2 FNYEAQ come from the germline V gene. The CDR3 DNA follows: TGTGCCAGCAGCTCGACAGGGTCCCCACCCTACGAGCAGTACTTC. Its protein is CASSSTGSPPYEQYF.

Concerning this clonotype: A clone one base away is much larger, so this may be a read error. V and J are TRBV5-8 and TRBJ2-5; perhaps TRBD2 as D (6 bases). The CDR3 runs to 15 residues. Germline V CDR1 and CDR2: SGHTS, YDEGEE. The CDR3: CAGSLGGSLQETQYF. The CDR3 DNA reads TGTGCCGGCAGCCTCGGGGGAAGCCTACAAGAGACCCAGTACTTC.

This chain connects TRBV11-2 to TRBJ1-1, with 7 nucleotides matching TRBD1. Trimming cost V 3 bases and J 4 bases; bases outside gene matches: 11. The CDR3 spans 16 residues. The V gene's germline CDR1 is SGHAT and CDR2 FQNNGV. The CDR3 sequence: CASSFSPGQMGTEAFF. The CDR3 DNA is TGTGCCAGCAGCTTCAGCCCGGGACAGATGGGCACTGAAGCTTTCTTT. Full variable domain (outside the CDR3, taken from reference TRBV11-2 and TRBJ1-1): EAGVAQSPRYKIIEKRQSVAFWCNPISGHATLYWYQQILGQGPKLLIQFQNNGVVDDSQLPKDRFSAERLKGVDSTLKIQPAKLEDSAVYLCASSFSPGQMGTEAFFGQGTRLTVV.

This clonotype was detected only a few times. The chain is built from TRBV20-1 and TRBJ1-5; D perhaps matches TRBD1 (6 bases). From germline, CDR1 is DFQATT and CDR2 SNEGSKA (reference sequence). This CDR3 has 13 residues. Trimming removed 6 bases at V and 3 bases at J, with 12 bases between. CDR3 loop: CSANRVNNQPQHF. CDR3 nucleotide sequence: TGCAGTGCCAACAGGGTAAACAATCAGCCCCAGCATTTT.

This clonotype was seen more than once but under ten times. Given a much more abundant clone one base away, this may be a read error. The rearrangement joins TRBV29-1 to TRBJ2-7; D gene ambiguous. The germline V gene has CDR1 SQVTM and CDR2 ANQGSEA. This CDR3 is built from 11 residues. The ends were cut back, 4 bases at V and 7 bases at J, with 11 bases in the middle. This CDR3 is CSVGLLVEQYF. The CDR3 region has the DNA TGCAGCGTTGGGCTTTTGGTTGAGCAGTACTTC.

V gene TRBV5-1 combines with J gene TRBJ2-1; tentative D call: TRBD2 (6 bases). There are 13 residues in the CDR3. The V end was cut by 5 bases, the J end by 6 bases, with 12 bases between. Looked up from germline, CDR1 is SGHRS and CDR2 is YFSETQ. The CDR3 nucleotides are TGCGCCAGCAGGCCAGCGGGTAGCAATGAGCAGTTCTTC. Its protein is CASRPAGSNEQFF.

In the case of this clonotype: A much larger clone lies one base from this, so it may be a read error. The chain has TRBV20-1 and TRBJ1-2; TRBD1 might be the D (5 bases). CDR3 length: 13 residues. The germline CDR1 and CDR2 sequences are DFQATT and SNEGSKA (reference sequence). Trimming removed 3 bases at V and 4 bases at J, with 12 bases between. CDR3 sequence: CSASRQTVYGYTF. DNA for the CDR3: TGCAGTGCTAGTCGTCAGACAGTCTATGGCTACACCTTC.

The rearrangement links TRBV28 to TRBJ2-3, with a tentative D call TRBD2 (5 bases). Germline V gives CDR1 MDHEN, CDR2 SYDVKM. The CDR3 covers 11 residues. V was shortened by 8 bases and J by 6 bases, with 9 bases between the two germline ends. The CDR3 sequence: CASLVADTQYF. In DNA, the CDR3 is TGTGCCAGCCTAGTAGCGGATACGCAGTATTTT.

This clonotype was detected ten times or more. V and J are TRBV5-1 and TRBJ2-7, with 10 bases lining up with TRBD2. CDR1 and CDR2 from the germline V gene are SGHRS and YFSETQ. This CDR3 has 16 residues. V was clipped by 1 base and J by 4 bases; unmatched bases: 8. The CDR3 sequence is CASSLQSGRDPYEQYF. The DNA of the CDR3 is TGCGCCAGCAGCTTGCAGAGCGGGAGGGATCCTTACGAGCAGTACTTC.

This clonotype was counted ten times or more. The rearrangement joins TRBV20-1 to TRBJ1-2; D not certain. Per the germline V gene, CDR1 is DFQATT and CDR2 is SNEGSKA (reference sequence). Trimming left V 2 bases short and J 4 bases short, with 20 bases between. The CDR3 consists of 16 residues. The CDR3 protein is CSARPPARSPLYGYTF. The CDR3 DNA reads as TGCAGTGCTAGACCCCCGGCGCGGTCGCCCCTCTATGGCTACACCTTC.

This clonotype has a count of ten or more. The CDR3: CASSFSPYNEQFF. DNA for the CDR3: TGCGCCAGCAGCTTTAGCCCATACAATGAGCAGTTCTTC. The rearrangement links TRBV5-1 to TRBJ2-1; no clear D. CDR3 length: 13 residues. The germline gives CDR1 SGHRS, CDR2 YFSETQ. V lost 2 bases to trimming and J lost 4 bases, with 7 bases between them.

This clonotype was recorded many times. The rearrangement links TRBV12-3 or TRBV12-4 to TRBJ2-5, with TRBD1 identical over 10 bases. CDR3 length: 16 residues. With 5 bases clipped from V and 4 bases from J, the junction kept 10 bases outside the gene matches. The CDR3: CASSPLTGGAGETQYF. CDR3 sequence (DNA): TGTGCCAGCAGTCCCCTGACAGGGGGCGCGGGAGAGACCCAGTACTTC.